A selection of T cell receptor beta chains follows, all from one sample in a study of control samples from healthy donors and cancer patients. This table comes from immunoSEQ multiplex PCR, and its TCRdb copy is limited to in-frame clones, with some not included. Of about 75,000 clones listed, 94% are singletons. Sequenced input: blood. Receptors originate from a woman aged 40 to 50 in good health. Each CDR3 is given with its conserved first and last residue.

v_call cdr3_aa
TRBV5-6 CASSLAGPWGTQYF
TRBV11-1 CASSFTMDSTYEQYF
TRBV5-4 CASSGGQAVYGYTF
TRBV19 CATKVDQAYEKLFF
TRBV7-6 CASSLPPRGEGMDTQYF
TRBV27 CASSLGTSGSREQFF
TRBV19 CASSSSGTYEQYF
TRBV5-1 CASSLAATGDYGYTF
TRBV4-2 CASSQGSEQYF
TRBV25-1 CASSLQTGELFF
TRBV4-2 CASSQDANYEQYF
TRBV7-2 CASTPGEADFFNSPLHF
TRBV7-6 CASSLAGNFGTEAFF
TRBV9 CASSVVPGNTIYF
TRBV20-1 CSARAATEAFF
TRBV12-3/TRBV12-4 CASSTSNQPQHF
TRBV6-5 CASSYSRPGLDYEQYF
TRBV4-3 CASSQGYGSYGYTF
TRBV4-1 CASSSRESSYNSPLHF
TRBV25-1 CASSQRGDNYEQYF
TRBV24-1 CATASGTGGKGYTF
TRBV11-2 CASSTGGRGSGNTIYF
TRBV27 CASSLGNGAKNIQYF
TRBV2 CASSEVRQGPITF
TRBV5-5 CASSLRVVRGVRETQYF
TRBV5-1 CASSLEGETEQFF
TRBV6-5 CASTLTGSGGNEQFF
TRBV7-8 CASSPRRSRVETQYF